The entry below gives a single T cell receptor (beta chain) sequence along with its context. Trimming removed 3 bases at V and 7 bases at J, with 10 bases between. This CDR3 has 14 residues. Germline CDR1 is SEHNR and CDR2 is FQNEAQ (reference sequence). This record belongs to a study of blood T cell repertoires in COVID-19. Clones were read by immunoSEQ multiplex PCR, and TCRdb kept only the in-frame ones, dropping some. The table lists some 530,000 clones, roughly nine tenths of them singletons. Enrollees, about 18 to 95 years old, lived in 24 US areas. The material sequenced was PBMCs or T cells enriched from blood (not recorded which). This clonotype was obtained from an older woman who had recovered from COVID-19. The gene calls are TRBV7-9 and TRBJ1-6; D perhaps matches TRBD1 (6 bases). The CDR3: CASSLGARNSPLHF. The CDR3 region has the DNA TGTGCCAGCAGCTTGGGGGCGAGGAATTCACCCCTCCACTTT.